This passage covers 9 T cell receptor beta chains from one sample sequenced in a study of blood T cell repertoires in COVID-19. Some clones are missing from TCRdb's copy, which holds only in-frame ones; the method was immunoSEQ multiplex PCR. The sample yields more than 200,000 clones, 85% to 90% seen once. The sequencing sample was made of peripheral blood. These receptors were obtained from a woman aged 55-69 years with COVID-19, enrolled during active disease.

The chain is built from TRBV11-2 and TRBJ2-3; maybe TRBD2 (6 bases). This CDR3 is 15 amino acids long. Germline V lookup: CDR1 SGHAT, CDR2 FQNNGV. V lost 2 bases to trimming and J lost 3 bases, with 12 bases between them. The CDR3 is CASSLTGLSTDTQYF. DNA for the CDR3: TGTGCCAGCAGCTTAACGGGACTGTCAACAGATACGCAGTATTTT.

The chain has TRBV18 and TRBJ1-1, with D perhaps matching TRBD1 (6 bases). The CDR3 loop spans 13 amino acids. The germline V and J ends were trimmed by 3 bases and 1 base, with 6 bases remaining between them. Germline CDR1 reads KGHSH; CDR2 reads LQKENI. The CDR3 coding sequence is TGTGCCAGCTCACCGGGACAGAACACTGAAGCTTTCTTT. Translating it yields CASSPGQNTEAFF.

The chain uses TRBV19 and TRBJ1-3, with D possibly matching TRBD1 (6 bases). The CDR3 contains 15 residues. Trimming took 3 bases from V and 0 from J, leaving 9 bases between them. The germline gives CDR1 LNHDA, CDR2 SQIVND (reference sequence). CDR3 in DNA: TGTGCCAGTAGTATCCCGGACAGCTCTGGAAACACCATATATTTT. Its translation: CASSIPDSSGNTIYF. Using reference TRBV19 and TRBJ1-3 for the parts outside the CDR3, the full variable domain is DGGITQSPKYLFRKEGQNVTLSCEQNLNHDAMYWYRQDPGQGLRLIYYSQIVNDFQKGDIAEGYSVSREKKESFPLTVTSAQKNPTAFYLCASSIPDSSGNTIYFGEGSWLTVV.

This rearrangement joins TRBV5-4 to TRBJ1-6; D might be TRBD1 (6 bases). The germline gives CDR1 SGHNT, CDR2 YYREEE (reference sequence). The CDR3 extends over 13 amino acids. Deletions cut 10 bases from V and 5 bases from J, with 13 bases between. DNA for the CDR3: TGTGCCGGGGGCAGGACCGATAATTCACCCCTCCACTTT. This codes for CAGGRTDNSPLHF.

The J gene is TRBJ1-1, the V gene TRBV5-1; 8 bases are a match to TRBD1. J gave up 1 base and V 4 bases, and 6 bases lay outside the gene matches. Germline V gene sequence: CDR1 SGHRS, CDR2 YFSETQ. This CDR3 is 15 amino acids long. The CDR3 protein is CASSVVGTGNTEAFF. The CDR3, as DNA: TGCGCCAGCAGCGTGGTGGGGACAGGGAACACTGAAGCTTTCTTT.

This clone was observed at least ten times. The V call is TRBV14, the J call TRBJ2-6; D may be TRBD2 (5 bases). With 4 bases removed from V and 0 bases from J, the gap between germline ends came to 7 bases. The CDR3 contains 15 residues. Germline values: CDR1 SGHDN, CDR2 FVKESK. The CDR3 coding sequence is TGTGCCAGCAGCCGGAGGAGCTCTGGGGCCAACGTCCTGACTTTC. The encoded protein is CASSRRSSGANVLTF.

This CDR3 reads CAISGAGTSGRGSYNEQFF. The CDR3 DNA follows: TGTGCCATCAGTGGGGCGGGGACTAGCGGGAGGGGTTCCTACAATGAGCAGTTCTTC. V usage is TRBV10-3 and J usage is TRBJ2-1; 16 bases map to TRBD2. The CDR3 loop spans 19 amino acids. The trim removed 4 bases at V and 1 base at J, leaving 7 bases unmatched. CDR1 and CDR2 from the germline V gene are ENHRY and SYGVKD.

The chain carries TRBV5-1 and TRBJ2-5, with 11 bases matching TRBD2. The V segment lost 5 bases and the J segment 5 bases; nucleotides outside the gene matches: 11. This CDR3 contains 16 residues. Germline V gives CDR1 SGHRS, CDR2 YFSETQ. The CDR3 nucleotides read TGCGCCAGCAGAAGTAGCGGGAGGGCCCAGAGGGAGACCCAGTACTTC. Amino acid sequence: CASRSSGRAQRETQYF.

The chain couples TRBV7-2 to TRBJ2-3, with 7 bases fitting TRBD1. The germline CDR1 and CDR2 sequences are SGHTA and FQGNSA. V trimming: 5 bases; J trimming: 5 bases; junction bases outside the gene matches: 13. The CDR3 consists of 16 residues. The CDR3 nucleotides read TGTGCCAGCAGCCCACGACAGGGCGTACATATAGATACGCAGTATTTT. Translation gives CASSPRQGVHIDTQYF.